Below, one T cell receptor (beta chain) is given with its context. Its antigen is not known. It was into CD45RA+ naive and CD45RA-negative memory subsets that the CD4+ cells were split. Assay: immunoSEQ multiplex PCR; the TCRdb copy retains only in-frame clones and omits some. The data contain more than 2 million clones, nearly 97% of them singletons. This sample is part of a study of shared clonotypes between healthy human individuals. Turning to the study itself: Three plates each covered CD4 naive and memory; CD8 naive two, CD8 memory one. Whole-study findings and limits: Approximately 5% was the fraction of naive CD4 clonotypes found shared across a few donors. Naive subsets generally exceeded memory subsets in estimated richness.

Specimen: naive CD4+ T cells sorted from blood. Stated subset: CD45RA+ positively selected. This receptor was identified in a man aged 18 to 29 in good health.

CDR3 DNA: TGTGCCAGTACCAAGGTTGCGACCTGGTGGAGTGGCTACACCTTC. It is translated as CASTKVATWWSGYTF. This chain links TRBV19 with TRBJ1-2; unclear D gene. The CDR3 loop spans 15 amino acids. V was cut by 7 bases and J by 7 bases, with 22 bases left in between. Germline V gene sequence: CDR1 LNHDA, CDR2 SQIVND (reference sequence).